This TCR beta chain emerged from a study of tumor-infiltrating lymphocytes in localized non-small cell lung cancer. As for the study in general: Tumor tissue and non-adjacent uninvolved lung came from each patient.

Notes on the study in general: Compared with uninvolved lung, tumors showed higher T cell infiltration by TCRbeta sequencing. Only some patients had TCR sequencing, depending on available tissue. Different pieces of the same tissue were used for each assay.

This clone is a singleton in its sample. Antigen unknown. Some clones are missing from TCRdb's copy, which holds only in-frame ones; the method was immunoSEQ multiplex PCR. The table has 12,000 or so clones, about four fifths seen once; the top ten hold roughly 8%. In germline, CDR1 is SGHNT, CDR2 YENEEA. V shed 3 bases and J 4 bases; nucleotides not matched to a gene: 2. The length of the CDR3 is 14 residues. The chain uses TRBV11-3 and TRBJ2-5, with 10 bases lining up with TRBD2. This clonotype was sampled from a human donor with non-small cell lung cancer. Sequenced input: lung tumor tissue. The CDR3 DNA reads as TGTGCCAGCAGCTTTAGCGGGGGGAGAGAGACCCAGTACTTC. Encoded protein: CASSFSGGRETQYF. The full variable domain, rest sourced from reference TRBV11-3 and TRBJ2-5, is EAGVVQSPRYKIIEKKQPVAFWCNPISGHNTLYWYLQNLGQGPELLIRYENEEAVDDSQLPKDRFSAERLKGVDSTLKIQPAELGDSAVYLCASSFSGGRETQYFGPGTRLLVL.